This passage covers 2 T cell receptor beta chains from one sample sequenced in a study of CXCR3-negative and CXCR3-positive naive CD8 T cells. Each TRB cDNA library was prepared by 5' RACE (with UMI labels). TCRdb reprocessed the 5' RACE reads and stores each CDR3 protein as one record, lacking DNA. The record lists 80,000 to 95,000 distinct CDR3 sequences, of which the ten most abundant hold roughly 1.5%. Sequencing input: naive CXCR3- CD8+ T cells from blood. Subset in this sample: CD45RO-CCR7+CD27+CD95- naive CD8+ T cells lacking CXCR3 (TNR3-). These receptors all come from a human donor in good health. Some clones in this sample may be carry-over from other donors' samples.

The chain combines TRBV7-2 with TRBJ1-5. The CDR3 has 15 amino acids. The germline CDR1 and CDR2 sequences are SGHTA and FQGNSA. This CDR3 is CASSLGWQGNQPQHF.

This chain links TRBV6-1 with TRBJ2-7; TCRdb returns TRBD1, unconfirmable since there is no DNA. This CDR3 has 13 residues. Germline V gives CDR1 MNHNS, CDR2 SASEGT. CDR3 in amino acids: CASSSQDSYEQYF.